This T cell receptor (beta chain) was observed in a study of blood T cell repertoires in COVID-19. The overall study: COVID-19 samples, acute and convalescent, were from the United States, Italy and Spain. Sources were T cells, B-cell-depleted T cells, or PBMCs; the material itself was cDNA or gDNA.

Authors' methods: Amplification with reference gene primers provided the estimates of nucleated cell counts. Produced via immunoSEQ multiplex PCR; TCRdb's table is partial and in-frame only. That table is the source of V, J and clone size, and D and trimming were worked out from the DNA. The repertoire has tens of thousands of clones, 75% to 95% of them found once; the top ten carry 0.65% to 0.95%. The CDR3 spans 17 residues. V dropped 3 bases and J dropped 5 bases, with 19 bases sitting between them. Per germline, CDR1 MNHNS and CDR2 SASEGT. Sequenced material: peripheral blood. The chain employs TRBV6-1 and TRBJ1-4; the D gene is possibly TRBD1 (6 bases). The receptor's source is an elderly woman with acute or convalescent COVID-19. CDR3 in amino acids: CASSDPLSDRFNEKLFF. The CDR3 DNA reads TGTGCCAGCAGTGACCCCCTCTCTGACAGGTTCAATGAAAAACTGTTTTTT.